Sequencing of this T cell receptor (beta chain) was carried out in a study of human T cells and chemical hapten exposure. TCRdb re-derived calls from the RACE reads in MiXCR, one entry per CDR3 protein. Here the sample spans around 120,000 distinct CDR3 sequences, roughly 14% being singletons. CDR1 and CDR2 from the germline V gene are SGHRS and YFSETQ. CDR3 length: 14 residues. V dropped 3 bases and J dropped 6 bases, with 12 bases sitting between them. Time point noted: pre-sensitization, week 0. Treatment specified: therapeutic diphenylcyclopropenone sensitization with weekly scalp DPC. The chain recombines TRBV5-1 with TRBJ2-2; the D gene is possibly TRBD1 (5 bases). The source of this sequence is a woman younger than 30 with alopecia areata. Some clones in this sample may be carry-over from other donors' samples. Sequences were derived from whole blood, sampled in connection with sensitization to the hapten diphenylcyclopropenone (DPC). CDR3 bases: TGCGCCAGCAGCTCGAAACAGGTAGCCGGGGAGCTGTTTTTT. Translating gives CASSSKQVAGELFF.